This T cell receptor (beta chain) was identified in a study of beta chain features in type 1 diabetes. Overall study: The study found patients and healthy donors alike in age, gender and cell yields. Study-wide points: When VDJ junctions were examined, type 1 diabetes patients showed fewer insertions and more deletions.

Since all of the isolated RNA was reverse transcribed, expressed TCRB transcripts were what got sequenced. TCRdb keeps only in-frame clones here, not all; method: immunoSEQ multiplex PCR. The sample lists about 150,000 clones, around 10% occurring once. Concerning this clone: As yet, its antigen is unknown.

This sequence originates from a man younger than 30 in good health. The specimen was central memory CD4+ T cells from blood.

The CDR3 protein is CASSSGTTKNIQYF. DNA for the CDR3: TGTGCCAGCAGCTCTGGGACAACCAAAAACATTCAGTACTTC. The genes are TRBV7-2 and TRBJ2-4; TRBD1 might be the D (6 bases). CDR1 and CDR2 (germline): SGHTA, FQGNSA. The CDR3 runs to 14 residues. Trimming pared 4 bases from V and 2 bases from J, leaving 9 bases between.